A selection of T cell receptor beta chains follows, all from one sample in a study of blood T cell repertoires in COVID-19. Some clones are missing from TCRdb's copy, which holds only in-frame ones; the method was immunoSEQ multiplex PCR. This table holds about 110,000 clones, about 75% found once. Source material: peripheral blood. The receptors derive from a man aged 80 or over with acute or convalescent COVID-19. Each CDR3 is given with its conserved first and last residue. A D gene is named only where the DNA matches it firmly. Only some rows state a clone size, as once, few, many or a class for expanded clones.

abundance: .
d_gene: .
j_gene: TRBJ2-5
v_gene: TRBV9
CDR3aa: CASSVGHGGVETQYF
CDR3nt: TGTGCCAGCAGCGTAGGTCACGGAGGAGTAGAGACCCAGTACTTC

abundance: once
d_gene: .
j_gene: TRBJ2-5
v_gene: TRBV27
CDR3aa: CASSGRRGQETQYF
CDR3nt: TGTGCCAGTTCCGGGAGACGTGGCCAAGAGACCCAGTACTTC

abundance: .
d_gene: TRBD2
j_gene: TRBJ2-7
v_gene: TRBV6-5
CDR3aa: CASSPETSGTYEQYF
CDR3nt: TGTGCCAGCAGTCCCGAGACTAGCGGAACCTACGAGCAGTACTTC

abundance: .
d_gene: TRBD1
j_gene: TRBJ2-5
v_gene: TRBV19
CDR3aa: CASRTTGGEETQYF
CDR3nt: TGTGCCAGTAGAACTACAGGGGGCGAAGAGACCCAGTACTTC

abundance: .
d_gene: .
j_gene: TRBJ1-4
v_gene: TRBV28
CDR3aa: CASSFGGGEKLFF
CDR3nt: TGTGCCAGCAGTTTTGGGGGGGGTGAAAAACTGTTTTTT

abundance: .
d_gene: TRBD1
j_gene: TRBJ1-1
v_gene: TRBV4-1
CDR3aa: CASSQDHMVGDRAFF
CDR3nt: TGCGCCAGCAGCCAAGATCACATGGTCGGGGACAGAGCTTTCTTT

abundance: few
d_gene: TRBD1
j_gene: TRBJ1-2
v_gene: TRBV4-3
CDR3aa: CASSQDPGQGNYGYTF
CDR3nt: TGCGCCAGCAGCCAAGATCCGGGACAGGGGAACTATGGCTACACCTTC

abundance: .
d_gene: .
j_gene: TRBJ1-1
v_gene: TRBV5-1
CDR3aa: CASSGTGIGGLTEAFF
CDR3nt: TGCGCCAGCAGCGGGACTGGGATCGGGGGGCTAACTGAAGCTTTCTTT

abundance: .
d_gene: .
j_gene: TRBJ1-1
v_gene: TRBV6-2/TRBV6-3
CDR3aa: CASSYSTGKNTEAFF
CDR3nt: TGTGCCAGCAGTTACTCAACAGGGAAGAACACTGAAGCTTTCTTT

abundance: .
d_gene: TRBD1
j_gene: TRBJ2-7
v_gene: TRBV11-2
CDR3aa: CASTLFPRGQSYEQYF
CDR3nt: TGTGCCAGCACCCTATTCCCGAGGGGGCAGTCCTACGAGCAGTACTTC

abundance: .
d_gene: TRBD2
j_gene: TRBJ2-1
v_gene: TRBV5-1
CDR3aa: CASSPAALAGGGEQFF
CDR3nt: TGCGCCAGCAGCCCTGCGGCGCTAGCGGGAGGGGGTGAGCAGTTCTTC

abundance: .
d_gene: .
j_gene: TRBJ2-5
v_gene: TRBV11-2
CDR3aa: CASSSPGETQYF
CDR3nt: TGTGCCAGCAGCTCCCCGGGAGAGACCCAGTACTTC

abundance: .
d_gene: TRBD1
j_gene: TRBJ2-1
v_gene: TRBV29-1
CDR3aa: CSVAFRTGRGNEQFF
CDR3nt: TGCAGCGTCGCCTTTCGGACAGGGAGAGGTAATGAGCAGTTCTTC